Shown below are 13 T cell receptor beta chains from a single sample sequenced in a study of monozygotic twins with inflammatory bowel disease (dated by TCRdb to about 2019). Library generation was performed with 5' RACE. TCRdb names Illumina HiSeq 2500 as the instrument used. TCRdb reanalyzed the reads, keeping one entry per CDR3 protein sequence and omitting DNA. This specimen's table enumerates about 380,000 distinct CDR3 sequences. The ten largest make up 2.6% of the sample. Input material: blood. The receptors here all came from a human donor with ulcerative colitis or Crohn's disease, or a healthy co-twin of an affected twin (not recorded which).

The chain carries TRBV20-1 and TRBJ2-1; TCRdb names TRBD1, which stays unverified in the absence of DNA. In germline, CDR1 is DFQATT, CDR2 SNEGSKA (reference sequence). The CDR3 sequence is 14 residues long. The CDR3 spells CSARRQGHYNEQFF.

The CDR3 is CASRQQTGGENYGYTF. The J gene is TRBJ1-2, the V gene TRBV12-3 or TRBV12-4; TCRdb's D call of TRBD1 is untestable without DNA. This CDR3 has 16 amino acids.

J is TRBJ1-1 and V is TRBV7-9; checking the TCRdb D call of TRBD1 is not possible without DNA. Germline V lookup: CDR1 SEHNR, CDR2 FQNEAQ (reference sequence). This CDR3 has 14 residues. The CDR3 sequence: CASSAADRETEAFF.

The rearrangement uses TRBV7-9 and TRBJ2-7; as DNA is missing, the TRBD1 call by TCRdb cannot be tested. Germline assignment: CDR1 SEHNR and CDR2 FQNEAQ (reference sequence). The CDR3 covers 14 residues. The CDR3 spells CASSAPSPDYEQYF.

This chain's CDR3 is CASSQDLSPGYSYEQYF. The rearrangement joins TRBV14 to TRBJ2-7; TCRdb indicates TRBD1, and absent DNA this call remains unverified. This CDR3 is built from 17 residues. Germline V gene lookup returns CDR1 SGHDN and CDR2 FVKESK.

The gene calls are TRBV7-2 and TRBJ2-7; with no DNA, the TCRdb D assignment of TRBD1 cannot be verified. Germline V CDR1 and CDR2: SGHTA, FQGNSA. The CDR3 loop spans 16 amino acids. CDR3 in amino acids: CASSLTGTGVAYEQYF.

The chain joins TRBV9 to TRBJ2-2; TCRdb calls TRBD2, which cannot be checked without DNA. The germline V gene encodes CDR1 SGDLS and CDR2 YYNGEE. The CDR3 loop spans 14 amino acids. This CDR3 reads CASSALGSGGTLFF.

The chain joins TRBV5-1 to TRBJ1-2; TCRdb gives TRBD1 as the D gene, but with no DNA this cannot be confirmed. This CDR3 contains 15 residues. Germline CDR1 SGHRS, CDR2 YFSETQ. CDR3: CASSFQTGTGNVYTF.

The chain combines TRBV29-1 with TRBJ2-7. The CDR3 runs to 13 residues. CDR1 is SQVTM, CDR2 ANQGSEA, per germline. The CDR3 region is CSAGKEISYEQYF.

CDR3 sequence reads: CASSWTRETGANVLTF. The chain recombines TRBV5-1 with TRBJ2-6; TCRdb designates TRBD2, a call that cannot be tested without DNA. Germline V gives CDR1 SGHRS, CDR2 YFSETQ. The CDR3 contains 16 residues. The complete variable domain, with remaining parts taken from reference TRBV5-1 and TRBJ2-6, reads KAGVTQTPRYLIKTRGQQVTLSCSPISGHRSVSWYQQTPGQGLQFLFEYFSETQRNKGNFPGRFSGRQFSNSRSEMNVSTLELGDSALYLCASSWTRETGANVLTFGAGSRLTVL.

The V call is TRBV5-1, the J call TRBJ1-3; TCRdb designates TRBD1, a call that cannot be tested without DNA. The CDR3 runs 20 residues. CDR1 SGHRS and CDR2 YFSETQ come from the germline V gene. The CDR3 sequence is CASSLRDAVINRAAGNTIYF.

This chain uses TRBV4-1 with TRBJ1-2. The CDR3 spans 15 residues. Germline-derived CDR1 and CDR2 are MGHRA and YSYEKL. The chain's CDR3 is CASRATVKEIGGYTF.

V and J are TRBV7-6 and TRBJ2-1; TCRdb's D gene call, TRBD1, goes unchecked for lack of DNA. Germline assignment: CDR1 SGHVS and CDR2 FNYEAQ. The CDR3 totals 16 residues. CDR3 sequence reads: CASSPRTGAVYNEQFF.